This TCR beta chain was identified during a study of blood T cell repertoires in COVID-19 (dated by TCRdb to the early 2020s). As for the study more broadly: The collaborator samples originated in the United States, Italy and Spain and spanned the acute and convalescent phases of COVID-19. The prospective study material was composed of cDNA or gDNA derived from T cells, B-cell-depleted T cells, or PBMCs. Subjects who had been exposed to COVID-19, were actively infected with it, or had recovered from it provided the deeply sampled blood TCRbeta repertoires that made up the dataset. The repertoires were made available in a free public database intended to serve as a resource for research on the immune response to SARS-CoV-2. Samples came from the ongoing ImmuneRACE study (first 160 participants) plus 1,254 subjects from 6 global collaborators. A de-identified subject ID, COVID-19 status, age in years and sex were almost always included in the sample metadata. Where HLA class I and class II types were available, the types were taken from metadata supplied by the sample provider, not from assay-based typing. The research as a whole found: How much clinical and demographic metadata was included differed by source and by participant, and the metadata was provided uncurated.

TCRbeta CDR3 regions were amplified from genomic DNA using the immunoSEQ Assay, a bias-controlled multiplex PCR. From the authors' description of their analysis: The number of nucleated cells in each sample was estimated from the amplification of reference gene primers within the assay. Sequence reads were collapsed and filtered to measure the absolute abundance of every unique TCRbeta CDR3 rearrangement. Productive Simpson clonality was computed per sample as the square root of Simpson's diversity index over productive rearrangements. TCRdb stores this immuneACCESS table with in-frame sequences only. Part of the clones is absent; in the studies checked, under half of the shortfall reflects unresolved V genes, and no reason is known for the rest. The DNA gave D and trimming, while V, J and clone size come from that table. Recorded for this sample are 200,000 or so clones; around four fifths of them occurred a single time. The ten largest clonotypes hold 0.9% to 0.95% of the sample.

CDR1 and CDR2 were assigned from the germline V gene (reference sequence) as SGHNT and YYREEE. Trimming leaves V shorter by 0 bases and J shorter by 7 bases, with the junction holding 6 bases beyond the gene matches. Counted from cysteine to phenylalanine, this CDR3 has 17 amino acids. Just the 51-base CDR3 DNA is kept, in frame starting at base 1. At one collaborating source in Seattle, patients were enrolled during active infection and were followed longitudinally through the course of disease. Collaborating institutions collected whole blood in K2EDTA tubes following their own protocols. Collaborator samples were shipped for TCRbeta analysis as frozen whole blood, isolated PBMCs, or DNA extracted from either sample type. A word on this clone: Its antigen is still unknown. No much larger clonotype is one base removed from it; base qualities were not supplied.

The chain links TRBV5-4 with TRBJ2-1; a stretch of 14 junction bases matches TRBD2. The sequence came from a man between 60 and 75 years old with COVID-19, enrolled during active disease. Sequencing was done on a sample of peripheral blood. The bases read TGTGCCAGCAGCTTGGGTGGGACTAGCGGGAGTTATAATGAGCAGTTCTTC. Translated, this gives CASSLGGTSGSYNEQFF.